Following are 9 T cell receptor beta chains from one sample sequenced in a study of human T cells and chemical hapten exposure. TCRdb fed the RACE reads into MiXCR, producing one record per CDR3 protein. Among 100,000 or so distinct CDR3 sequences, under 12% were seen once, and the ten largest hold 2% to 2.5%. The time point is: patch test 1, 2 weeks after DPC sensitization. The sample's treatment: therapeutic diphenylcyclopropenone sensitization with weekly scalp DPC. Source: whole blood, taken in connection with sensitization to the hapten diphenylcyclopropenone (DPC). These receptors originate from a middle-aged man with alopecia areata. Some clones in this sample may be carry-over from other donors' samples.

The chain couples TRBV7-3 to TRBJ2-1; weak D call: TRBD2 (6 bases). Germline CDR1 SGHTA, CDR2 FQGTGA. This CDR3 has 14 amino acids. The V gene lost 0 bases and the J gene lost 5 bases, with 8 bases spanning the gap. CDR3 protein: CASSLTGGHNEQFF. The CDR3 DNA is TGTGCCAGCAGCTTAACGGGAGGCCACAATGAGCAGTTCTTC.

The chain recombines TRBV7-9 with TRBJ1-5; 10 nucleotides match TRBD1. The germline V gene has CDR1 SEHNR and CDR2 FQNEAQ (reference sequence). The CDR3 runs to 16 residues. V lost 5 bases, J lost 6 bases, and 10 bases stayed unmatched. As DNA, the CDR3 is TGTGCCAGCAGCCGGGAGGACGGACAGGGGGGTCAGCCCCAGCATTTT. It encodes CASSREDGQGGQPQHF.

Here the CDR3 DNA reads TGTGCCAGCAGCTTGGTCACCTATACGCAGTATTTT. This translates into CASSLVTYTQYF. This rearrangement joins TRBV5-6 to TRBJ2-3, with no clear D. Germline V gene data show CDR1 as SGHDT and CDR2 as YYEEEE. The V gene lost 0 bases and the J gene lost 7 bases, with 6 bases spanning the gap. The CDR3 extends over 12 amino acids.

This chain connects TRBV2 to TRBJ2-2, with D perhaps matching TRBD2 (5 bases). This CDR3 has 15 amino acids. Germline CDR1 SNHLY, CDR2 FYNNEI. The V gene lost 6 bases and the J gene lost 6 bases, with 17 bases spanning the gap. Written as DNA, the CDR3 is TGTGCCAGCAGACGCCGGGATTTGGGGTCCGGGGAGCTGTTTTTT. This sequence encodes CASRRRDLGSGELFF.

This clonotype has a handful of counts. The chain recombines TRBV20-1 with TRBJ1-5; 8 positions match TRBD1. V lost 2 bases, J lost 4 bases, and 4 bases stayed unmatched. The CDR3 totals 14 residues. The V gene's germline CDR1 is DFQATT and CDR2 SNEGSKA (reference sequence). CDR3 bases: TGCAGTGCTAGAAAAACAGGGGGGAATCAGCCCCAGCATTTT. Protein sequence: CSARKTGGNQPQHF.

The chain carries TRBV6-2 or TRBV6-3 and TRBJ2-1, with D tentatively TRBD2 (5 bases). CDR3 length: 15 amino acids. Germline CDR1 and CDR2: MNHEY and SVGEGT. V was trimmed by 2 bases and J by 3 bases, leaving 11 bases between them. The CDR3 protein is CASSYGLANYNEQFF. The CDR3 DNA sequence: TGTGCCAGCAGTTACGGGCTAGCTAACTACAATGAGCAGTTCTTC.

The sample holds a few counts of this clonotype. The chain couples TRBV7-9 to TRBJ2-5; TRBD2 agrees at 10 bases. J lost 4 bases, V lost 2 bases, and 7 bases had no gene match. Looked up from germline, CDR1 is SEHNR and CDR2 is FQNEAQ (reference sequence). This CDR3 has 16 residues. For the CDR3, the DNA is TGTGCCAGCAGCTTAACGAGACTAGCGGGTCCAGAGACCCAGTACTTC. Translation gives CASSLTRLAGPETQYF.

The chain recombines TRBV5-4 with TRBJ2-4, with 7 nucleotides matching TRBD1. Germline-derived CDR1 and CDR2 are SGHNT and YYREEE (reference sequence). CDR3 size: 15 residues. With 2 bases clipped from V and 1 base from J, the junction kept 3 bases outside the gene matches. CDR3 bases: TGTGCCAGCAGCTTTGAGGGGGCTGCCAAAAACATTCAGTACTTC. Its protein is CASSFEGAAKNIQYF.

In its sample, this clonotype was seen many times. V and J are TRBV7-8 and TRBJ2-1; 11 nucleotides align to TRBD1. The CDR3 is made up of 18 amino acids. The V segment lost 2 bases and the J segment 6 bases; nucleotides outside the gene matches: 12. CDR1 is SGHVS, CDR2 FQNEAQ, per germline. The DNA of the CDR3 is TGTGCCAGCAGCTTACTGACAGGACAGGGGGCATTTTTCAATGAGCAGTTCTTC. It is translated as CASSLLTGQGAFFNEQFF.